The TCR beta chain described here comes from a study of Graves' ophthalmopathy and Graves' hyperthyroidism (dated by TCRdb to about 2018). Background on the whole study: A patient counted as having stable hyperthyroidism if there was no progression to ophthalmopathy within 18 months of follow-up. To tell Graves' ophthalmopathy apart from Graves' hyperthyroidism, and to predict which patients would progress to ophthalmopathy, the study relied on TCR beta repertoire signatures. The independent validation cohort included 18 hyperthyroidism patients plus 17 patients who later progressed from hyperthyroidism to ophthalmopathy. To explore V-J signatures distinguishing ophthalmopathy from hyperthyroidism, a discovery set of about a hundred patients (roughly 45 ophthalmopathy, over 55 stable hyperthyroidism) was enrolled. Once sampling was done, hyperthyroidism patients were given methimazole at a starting dose of 30 mg daily, while ophthalmopathy patients were given high-dose intravenous methylprednisolone. In more than five hyperthyroidism patients, T-cell repertoires of thyroid tissue and blood were compared. In total, 135 blood samples were TCR-sequenced: approximately 42 ophthalmopathy, some 72 hyperthyroidism and some 17 hyperthyroidism-to-ophthalmopathy patients.

A note on this clonotype: It lacks a known antigen. The sample holds no much larger clone one base away, and base qualities are not on file.

What the study reported, not specific to this receptor: In validation, the model predicted ophthalmopathy progression with about 64% sensitivity and roughly 72% specificity; 12 predicted patients were CT-confirmed with GO in a median of approximately six months. Most of the expanded thyroid clonotypes with a frequency above 0.001 were also detected in blood, and it was suggested that the thyroid immune response may be reflected by blood repertoires. Sample size was not statistically predetermined, and group allocation was not concealed from the investigators. The 13-signature model separated ophthalmopathy from stable hyperthyroidism with 85% to 90% sensitivity and about 81% specificity in cross-validation, and 80%/75% in the test set.

Patients with hyperthyroidism were aged 18 to 65 years, had been newly diagnosed, and had a disease duration of less than 2 months. Anyone with other autoimmune diseases, uncontrolled infections, pregnancy or lactation was excluded from the study. Clinical symptoms, serum thyroxine, TRAb, thyroid ultrasound and orbital computed tomography were used for diagnosis. Total RNA was extracted using Trizol reagent, and RNA quality was checked on an Agilent 2100 Bioanalyzer. For CDR1 and CDR2, the germline V gene (reference sequence) lists SEHNR and FQNEAQ. Germline trimming amounts to 5 bases on V and 7 bases on J, with 8 as the count of junction bases outside the gene matches. The CDR3 has 15 amino acids, counting the end cysteine and phenylalanine. Just the 45-base CDR3 DNA is kept, in frame starting at base 1. For repertoire sequencing, the TCR beta CDR3 regions were amplified from RNA transcripts. HTBI primers and the Qiagen OneStep RT-PCR kit were used in a first-round RT-PCR, which was followed by a second-round multiplex PCR, size selection and purification. Libraries were sequenced on an Illumina HiSeq2000 using paired-end 100 bp reads. The study's processing was this. SOAPnuke was used for read processing, and reads with adapters, uncalled bases, a mean Phred below 15, or no exact constant-primer or identifier match were discarded. High-quality paired reads were merged with COPE v1.2.5. Clonotypes were defined as unique nucleotide sequences and were aligned to IMGT TRB V, D and J references using MiTCR v1.1. Analysis was restricted to V-J combinations with a frequency above 0.0001, which covered 99.2% of repertoires. For each V-J combination, a TCR clonal expansion and chaos score was defined as F50 clonal expansion divided by the chaos observed in the TCRdist matrix. Welch's t-statistics and random forest were used to reduce the features to 13 V-J combinations, which were then used as input to a naive Bayes classifier. The Morisita-Horn index was used to measure how similar the thyroid and blood repertoires were. TCRdb reanalyzed the raw reads on its own, using fastp at Q25 for trimming and MiXCR for clone calling, and kept in-frame beta chains. All rows with the same CDR3 protein become a single entry with the most common DNA and genes. The authors' filters were not applied to this entry. The sample table records around 1,000,000 distinct CDR3 sequences; roughly two fifths of these occur just once. The ten top clones hold over 8.5% of the sample.

The rearranged segments are TRBV7-9 and TRBJ1-6, and 7 junctional nucleotides match TRBD1. The receptor was derived from an adult man with Graves' hyperthyroidism. The specimen sequenced was peripheral blood or thyroid tissue (not recorded which). The CDR3 here reads CASSGGDSRNSPLHF. Read as DNA, the sequence is TGTGCCAGCAGCGGCGGGGACAGCCGAAATTCACCCCTCCACTTT.